This is a list of T cell receptor beta chains from one sample in a study of cytomegalovirus exposure and HLA in healthy donors. Profiled with immunoSEQ multiplex PCR; TCRdb holds only in-frame clones, not every one. This sample has about 130,000 clones; 60% to 75% occur once, and the top ten carry 5.5% to 7.5%. The sequencing sample was made of PBMCs. All receptors derive from a woman aged 45 to 65 in good health and CMV-seropositive. CDR3s include the opening cysteine and the closing phenylalanine or tryptophan. The D gene is left open where the match is weak. Size is stated for part of the rows, as once, few or many counts, or as a class when the clone is expanded.

.	TRBV6-5	TRBJ2-5	.	TGTGCCAGCAGTTACATAGAGGCAGAGACCCAGTACTTC	CASSYIEAETQYF
.	TRBV11-2	TRBJ2-4	TRBD1	TGTGCCAGCAGCTTTCCGGGACAGGGAAACATTCAGTACTTC	CASSFPGQGNIQYF
few	TRBV6-1	TRBJ1-2	.	TGTGCCAGCAGTCAGGACAGCTATGGCTACACCTTC	CASSQDSYGYTF
.	TRBV2	TRBJ2-4	.	TGTGCCAGCCTCTGGGGCGGCAGGGCGCTTCCAGCCAAAAACATTCAGTACTTC	CASLWGGRALPAKNIQYF
.	TRBV7-2	TRBJ2-4	.	TGTGCCAGCAGCCCGACAGAAAACATTCAGTACTTC	CASSPTENIQYF
.	TRBV15	TRBJ1-1	.	TGTGCCACCAGCAGAGGAACGGGGACTGAAGCTTTCTTT	CATSRGTGTEAFF
.	TRBV15	TRBJ2-5	TRBD1	TGTGCCACCAGCAAAGGGACAGGGGGCGTGCTGGAAGAGACCCAGTACTTC	CATSKGTGGVLEETQYF
once	TRBV9	TRBJ2-3	.	TGTGCCAGCAGCGCCCGTCCGGGCACAGATACGCAGTATTTT	CASSARPGTDTQYF
.	TRBV7-2	TRBJ2-5	TRBD1	TGTGCCAGCAGCCCTCATTACGGACAGGGGCAGACCCAGTACTTC	CASSPHYGQGQTQYF
.	TRBV5-4	TRBJ2-2	TRBD2	TGTGCCAGCAGCAAGGGACTAGCGGGGGCGGACACCGGGGAGCTGTTTTTT	CASSKGLAGADTGELFF
few	TRBV5-1	TRBJ2-2	.	TGCGCCAGCAGCTTGGCCCCGGGAGGGGAGCTGTTTTTT	CASSLAPGGELFF
.	TRBV2	TRBJ1-1	.	TGTGCCAGCAAGTACAGGTCGGACACTGAAGCTTTCTTT	CASKYRSDTEAFF
few	TRBV11-2	TRBJ1-2	.	TGTGCCAGCAGCTCGACAGCTAACTATGGCTACACCTTC	CASSSTANYGYTF
.	TRBV4-3	TRBJ1-5	.	TGCGCCAGCAGCCAAGATCACAGGACCACATTCAATCAGCCCCAGCATTTT	CASSQDHRTTFNQPQHF
.	TRBV7-2	TRBJ2-5	.	TGTGCCAGCAGCCCCTGGAGCAACTTACAAGAGACCCAGTACTTC	CASSPWSNLQETQYF
once	TRBV4-3	TRBJ2-5	TRBD2	TGCGCCAGCAGCCAAGACGCTAGCGGGGCTTACCAAGAGACCCAGTACTTC	CASSQDASGAYQETQYF
.	TRBV2	TRBJ2-7	TRBD1	TGTGCCAGCGACCCCGGGACAGGCCGCCACGAGCAGTACTTC	CASDPGTGRHEQYF
few	TRBV6-5	TRBJ2-1	.	TGTGCCAGCAGCCTGGAGAATGAGCAGTTCTTC	CASSLENEQFF
.	TRBV5-6	TRBJ2-7	.	TGTGCCAGCAGCATTGGACAGTTAGGCTACGAGCAGTACTTC	CASSIGQLGYEQYF
.	TRBV11-2	TRBJ2-7	.	TGTGCCAGCAGCTTAGTAGATTGGCAGCAGGGCGAGCAGTACTTC	CASSLVDWQQGEQYF
.	TRBV6-5	TRBJ2-5	.	TGTGCCAGCAGTTCCCCCAGGGTTCAGAGGGGGGAGACCCAGTACTTC	CASSSPRVQRGETQYF
.	TRBV2	TRBJ2-3	.	TGTGCCAGCAGCCTCACAGATACGCAGTATTTT	CASSLTDTQYF
once	TRBV5-1	TRBJ1-2	TRBD1	TGCGCCAGCAGCTTCAAAGGGGGCGAATGGTCCTATGGCTACACCTTC	CASSFKGGEWSYGYTF
.	TRBV7-9	TRBJ1-1	.	TGTGCCAGCAGCTTCCCGAAGGGGGGGGCATCAGGAGACACTGAAGCTTTCTTT	CASSFPKGGASGDTEAFF
.	TRBV2	TRBJ1-4	.	TGTGCCAGCAGTGACCAGGGTCTGGGCGGTGAAAAACTGTTTTTT	CASSDQGLGGEKLFF
.	TRBV6-4	TRBJ2-2	.	TGTGCCAGCAGCCGGGACACTAACACCGGGGAGCTGTTTTTT	CASSRDTNTGELFF
.	TRBV11-2	TRBJ2-1	TRBD1	TGTGCCAGCAGCCAGGACAGGGGGACTTACAATGAGCAGTTCTTC	CASSQDRGTYNEQFF
.	TRBV5-1	TRBJ2-7	TRBD1	TGCGCCAGCAGCTGGGTGGACGGGACAGCAAACGAGCAGTACTTC	CASSWVDGTANEQYF
.	TRBV7-2	TRBJ2-7	TRBD2	TGTGCCAGCAGCTTATTCGGGGGGTCCTACGAGCAGTACTTC	CASSLFGGSYEQYF
.	TRBV6-6	TRBJ1-5	TRBD1	TGTGCCAGCAGTTGGGACAGGGCTAGCAATCAGCCCCAGCATTTT	CASSWDRASNQPQHF
.	TRBV6-1	TRBJ2-5	TRBD1	TGTGCCAGCAGGCAACAGGGGGAAGAGACCCAGTACTTC	CASRQQGEETQYF
.	TRBV5-4	TRBJ2-2	.	TGTGCCAGCAGCCTGCGGGGGAACACCGGGGAGCTGTTTTTT	CASSLRGNTGELFF
few	TRBV19	TRBJ2-2	TRBD2	TGTGCCAGTAGTATGCTAGCGGGATTCACCGGGGAGCTGTTTTTT	CASSMLAGFTGELFF
.	TRBV29-1	TRBJ2-2	.	TGCAGCGTTTCTGCGCGGCAGGGAAACACCGGGGAGCTGTTTTTT	CSVSARQGNTGELFF
.	TRBV6-5	TRBJ1-5	TRBD1	TGTGCCAGCAGCCCGGACAGGGGCGGTAATCAGCCCCAGCATTTT	CASSPDRGGNQPQHF
once	TRBV30	TRBJ1-6	.	TGTGCCTCAGGGGTATCACCCCTCCACTTT	CASGVSPLHF
once	TRBV21-1	TRBJ2-2	.	TGTGCCAGCAGCAACCCCCTTGGCCGCGGGGGCACCGGGGAGCTGTTTTTT	CASSNPLGRGGTGELFF
.	TRBV30	TRBJ2-3	TRBD2	TGTGCCAGGACGGGAGGCAGCACCACAGATACGCAGTATTTT	CARTGGSTTDTQYF
few	TRBV7-2	TRBJ1-1	.	TGTGCCAGCAGCTTATGGTCAGGGAACACTGAAGCTTTCTTT	CASSLWSGNTEAFF
once	TRBV6-5	TRBJ1-1	.	TGTGCCAGCAGTTTCAACGGAGGGGACACTGAAGCTTTCTTT	CASSFNGGDTEAFF
.	TRBV7-9	TRBJ2-7	TRBD2	TGTGCCAGCAGCTATTTAGCGGGGGGCCTTAAAAGCTCCTACGAGCAGTACTTC	CASSYLAGGLKSSYEQYF
.	TRBV5-4	TRBJ2-1	TRBD2	TGTGCCAGCAGCCAGAGACTAGCGGGGGGGCGAGAGCAGTTCTTC	CASSQRLAGGREQFF
few	TRBV10-3	TRBJ1-6	.	TGTGCCATCACCGACAAGGGGAATTCACCCCTCCACTTT	CAITDKGNSPLHF
.	TRBV9	TRBJ2-5	.	TGTGCCAGCAGCCCGTACCGGGGGGAGACCCAGTACTTC	CASSPYRGETQYF
.	TRBV12-5	TRBJ2-7	TRBD1	TGTGCTAGTGGTTCGGGACAGGTGGGATCCTACGAGCAGTACTTC	CASGSGQVGSYEQYF
.	TRBV6-4	TRBJ2-3	TRBD1	TGTGCCAGCAGTGAAGGACAGGGGAGTACAGATACGCAGTATTTT	CASSEGQGSTDTQYF
.	TRBV5-5	TRBJ1-4	TRBD1	TGTGCCAGCAGCAGGAATGGACAGGCTAATGAAAAACTGTTTTTT	CASSRNGQANEKLFF
.	TRBV29-1	TRBJ1-2	.	TGCAGCGCCTACAGGGATGGCTACACCTTC	CSAYRDGYTF
.	TRBV4-3	TRBJ2-3	.	TGCGCCAGCAGCCAAGGCAGGGGAGATACGCAGTATTTT	CASSQGRGDTQYF
.	TRBV4-2	TRBJ1-5	.	TGTGCCAGCAGCCAAGAAAGGAGCCAGCCCCAGCATTTT	CASSQERSQPQHF
.	TRBV7-2	TRBJ2-5	TRBD1	TGTGCCAGCAGCTCGGACAGGGCTCCTGGCGAGACCCAGTACTTC	CASSSDRAPGETQYF
.	TRBV19	TRBJ1-5	.	TGTGCCAGTAGTATTCCCCCTTACGGGAGCAATCAGCCCCAGCATTTT	CASSIPPYGSNQPQHF
.	TRBV5-4	TRBJ2-5	TRBD1	TGTGCCAGCACCGCCCGCGACAGGGCAGAGACCCAGTACTTC	CASTARDRAETQYF
.	TRBV7-2	TRBJ2-7	.	TGTGCCAGCACCCTCCAATCCGGCACACCTAGGGAGCAGTACTTC	CASTLQSGTPREQYF
.	TRBV5-1	TRBJ2-2	.	TGCGCCAGCAGCTCCGCTTTCGCGGGGGCCCAGAACACCGGGGAGCTGTTTTTT	CASSSAFAGAQNTGELFF